The 16 T cell receptor beta chains below were found in one sample sequenced in a study of cytomegalovirus exposure and HLA in healthy donors. The primer mix had 60 Vbeta and 13 Jbeta primers. Some clones are missing from TCRdb's copy, which holds only in-frame ones; the method was immunoSEQ multiplex PCR. This sample carries more than 150,000 clones, just under 80% of them seen once, and the ten largest clones take under 7%. Input material: PBMCs. These receptors were collected from a woman in her twenties or thirties in good health and CMV-seropositive.

The chain couples TRBV6-4 to TRBJ2-7; 11 positions agree with TRBD2. V lost 4 bases, J lost 2 bases, and 4 bases stayed unmatched. Germline V gene data show CDR1 as MRHNA and CDR2 as SNTAGT. The CDR3 has 15 amino acids. The CDR3 DNA is TGTGCCAGCAGTGCAGGGACTAGCGGTCCCTACGAGCAGTACTTC. This codes for CASSAGTSGPYEQYF.

The rearrangement joins TRBV5-1 to TRBJ2-1, with 9 bases fitting TRBD2. CDR1 is SGHRS, CDR2 YFSETQ, per germline. This CDR3 has 13 amino acids. V lost 2 bases, J lost 8 bases, and 2 bases stayed unmatched. The CDR3 DNA follows: TGCGCCAGCAGCTTAAGCGGGAGGTATGAGCAGTTCTTC. Its protein product is CASSLSGRYEQFF.

The chain recombines TRBV7-9 with TRBJ1-2, with D unresolved. This CDR3 region has 16 residues. Germline lookup yields CDR1 SEHNR and CDR2 FQNEAQ (reference sequence). V lost 5 bases and J 0 bases, leaving 16 bases between the germline ends. The CDR3 DNA reads as TGTGCCAGCAGCCGCCTAACGGGAGAAGCTAACTATGGCTACACCTTC. Translated: CASSRLTGEANYGYTF.

The chain joins TRBV6-5 to TRBJ1-5; D is unclear. Per germline, CDR1 MNHEY and CDR2 SVGAGI. Between the trimmed V and J ends, which lost 6 bases and 11 bases, there was a span of 17 bases. This CDR3 is built from 13 residues. The DNA for the CDR3 is TGTGCCAGCAGGGAGGAGATAGGGAAGGCCCAGCATTTT. Translated: CASREEIGKAQHF.

CDR3 coding DNA: TGCGCCAGCAGCTTGGAAGCTAGCACCGGGGAGCTGTTTTTT. It translates to CASSLEASTGELFF. The chain couples TRBV5-1 to TRBJ2-2; D remains ambiguous. Between the trimmed V and J ends, which lost 0 bases and 4 bases, there was a span of 7 bases. The CDR3 extends over 14 amino acids. Germline values: CDR1 SGHRS, CDR2 YFSETQ.

This clone was observed a handful of times. The V call is TRBV7-2, the J call TRBJ1-1; D is perhaps TRBD1 (6 bases). CDR3 length: 12 amino acids. V was pared by 6 bases and J by 3 bases, with 8 bases between. Germline V lookup: CDR1 SGHTA, CDR2 FQGNSA. The CDR3 bases are TGTGCCAGCAGAGGGGGGGACACTGAAGCTTTCTTT. The encoded protein is CASRGGDTEAFF.

This chain joins TRBV6-5 and TRBJ1-2; no firm D call. V was pared by 6 bases and J by 0 bases, with 11 bases between. CDR1 and CDR2 from the germline V gene are MNHEY and SVGAGI. The CDR3 has 14 amino acids. The CDR3 reads CASSKRDPNYGYTF. The DNA for the CDR3 is TGTGCCAGCAGCAAGCGGGATCCTAACTATGGCTACACCTTC.

The V gene is TRBV19, the J gene TRBJ1-2; D remains ambiguous. The CDR3 covers 12 residues. The germline V gene encodes CDR1 LNHDA and CDR2 SQIVND (reference sequence). The V gene lost 9 bases and the J gene lost 1 base, with 9 bases spanning the gap. The CDR3 DNA is TGTGCCAGCAACGCAGATAACTATGGCTACACCTTC. Its translation is CASNADNYGYTF. Based on the CDR3 plus reference TRBV19 and TRBJ1-2, the full variable domain is DGGITQSPKYLFRKEGQNVTLSCEQNLNHDAMYWYRQDPGQGLRLIYYSQIVNDFQKGDIAEGYSVSREKKESFPLTVTSAQKNPTAFYLCASNADNYGYTFGSGTRLTVV.

The chain employs TRBV11-2 and TRBJ2-7; D perhaps matches TRBD1 (5 bases). CDR1 is SGHAT and CDR2 is FQNNGV in the germline V gene. This CDR3 spans 12 amino acids. The V and J ends lost 7 bases and 3 bases respectively, with 10 bases between them. CDR3 sequence (DNA): TGTGCCAGCAAACAGGACGGCTACGAGCAGTACTTC. Translation gives CASKQDGYEQYF.

This clone appeared a single time. The V call is TRBV18, the J call TRBJ1-1, with D hard to call. Looked up from germline, CDR1 is KGHSH and CDR2 is LQKENI. Trimming cost V 5 bases and J 3 bases, with 10 bases left between them. The CDR3 spans 13 residues. For the CDR3, the DNA is TGTGCCAGCTCAATCTCTAGAGACACTGAAGCTTTCTTT. Amino acids: CASSISRDTEAFF.

This chain uses TRBV7-2 with TRBJ2-7; D is unresolved. V lost 5 bases and J lost 0, with 17 bases in between. Germline-derived CDR1 and CDR2 are SGHTA and FQGNSA. The CDR3 is 16 amino acids. CDR3 bases: TGTGCCAGCAGCGTAACAGCCACGTCGCACTCCTACGAGCAGTACTTC. It is translated as CASSVTATSHSYEQYF.

The rearrangement uses TRBV9 and TRBJ1-1, with D unclear. This CDR3 comprises 14 residues. Germline V gene data show CDR1 as SGDLS and CDR2 as YYNGEE. V was trimmed by 2 bases and J by 6 bases, leaving 14 bases between them. The CDR3 DNA reads as TGTGCCAGCAGCGTCCCGTTGGCTTCACCTGAAGCTTTCTTT. It codes for CASSVPLASPEAFF.

This chain uses TRBV19 with TRBJ2-2; 10 bases are a match to TRBD2. With V trimmed by 1 base and J by 7 bases, 6 bases remained unmatched. The CDR3 runs to 16 residues. Germline V CDR1 and CDR2: LNHDA, SQIVND (reference sequence). The DNA of the CDR3 is TGTGCCAGTAGTATAGGAGCGGGGGGGCGCGGCGGGGAGCTGTTTTTT. This translates into CASSIGAGGRGGELFF.

The gene calls are TRBV10-3 and TRBJ2-3; D not certain. CDR3 length: 13 amino acids. The germline V gene has CDR1 ENHRY and CDR2 SYGVKD. Trimming left V 2 bases short and J 4 bases short, with 7 bases between. The CDR3 coding sequence is TGTGCCATCAGTGAGGGTGGGCCAGATACGCAGTATTTT. It yields the protein CAISEGGPDTQYF.

In this sample, this clone turned up a few times. The V gene is TRBV4-1, the J gene TRBJ1-2; D is unclear. The CDR3 consists of 15 residues. Trimming took 0 bases from V and 4 from J, leaving 12 bases between them. CDR1 is MGHRA, CDR2 YSYEKL, per germline. The CDR3 DNA follows: TGCGCCAGCAGCCAAGAGTGGGCAGCCCGCTATGGCTACACCTTC. This sequence encodes CASSQEWAARYGYTF.

This clone showed up just a few times. The chain has TRBV11-2 and TRBJ2-7, with 8 bases lining up with TRBD1. J was trimmed by 4 bases and V by 4 bases; bases with no gene match: 6. Germline V gene sequence: CDR1 SGHAT, CDR2 FQNNGV. The CDR3 covers 14 residues. The CDR3 here is CASSSGTGLYEQYF. DNA for the CDR3: TGTGCCAGCAGCTCCGGGACAGGCCTATACGAGCAGTACTTC.